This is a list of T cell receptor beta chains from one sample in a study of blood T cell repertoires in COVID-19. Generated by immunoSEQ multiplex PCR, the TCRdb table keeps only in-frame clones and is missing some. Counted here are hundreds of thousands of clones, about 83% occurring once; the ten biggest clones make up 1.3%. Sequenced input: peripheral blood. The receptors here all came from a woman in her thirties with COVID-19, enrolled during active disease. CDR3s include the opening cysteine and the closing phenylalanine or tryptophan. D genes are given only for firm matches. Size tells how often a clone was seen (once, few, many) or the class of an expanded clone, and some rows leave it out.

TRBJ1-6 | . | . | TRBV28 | TGTGCCAGCAGTTTAGCTACCTATAATTCACCCCTCCACTTT | CASSLATYNSPLHF
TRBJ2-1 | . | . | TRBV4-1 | TGCGCCAGCAGCCCTTTAGCAGTCAAGAGCTCCTACAATGAGCAGTTCTTC | CASSPLAVKSSYNEQFF
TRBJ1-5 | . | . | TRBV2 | TGTGCCAGCTCCGGGAGGGGGGGCCGAGGGAGCAATCAGCCCCAGCATTTT | CASSGRGGRGSNQPQHF
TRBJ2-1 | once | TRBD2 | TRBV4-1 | TGCGCCAGCAGCCAAGAAGAGTTGGGGGGGAATGAGCAGTTCTTC | CASSQEELGGNEQFF
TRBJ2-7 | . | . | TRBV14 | TGTGCCAGCAGCCAACCGGGGGTCGAGCAGTACTTC | CASSQPGVEQYF
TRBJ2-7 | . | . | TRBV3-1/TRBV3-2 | TGTGCCAGCAGCCAGGCTCCCGGGAGCTCCTACGAGCAGTACTTC | CASSQAPGSSYEQYF
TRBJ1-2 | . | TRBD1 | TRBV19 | TGTGCCAGTAGTATACGGGGGACAGGCAATTATGGCTACACCTTC | CASSIRGTGNYGYTF
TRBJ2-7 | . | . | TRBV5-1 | TGCGCCAGCAGCTTATCGACAGGCCCGAGCTCCTACGAGCAGTACTTC | CASSLSTGPSSYEQYF
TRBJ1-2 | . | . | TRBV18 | TGTGCCAGCTCACCACGCTCGTCCCTAGGGGAGGGTGGCTACACCTTC | CASSPRSSLGEGGYTF
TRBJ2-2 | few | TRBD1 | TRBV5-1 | TGCGCCAGCAGCGTGACAGGGGCCACCGGGGAGCTGTTTTTT | CASSVTGATGELFF
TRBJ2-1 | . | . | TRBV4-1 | TGCGCCAGCAGCCAATTCGGTTACAATGAGCAGTTCTTC | CASSQFGYNEQFF
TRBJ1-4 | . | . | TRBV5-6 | TGTGCCAGCCGCTCAGCCGGGGGGCCTAATGAAAAACTGTTTTTT | CASRSAGGPNEKLFF
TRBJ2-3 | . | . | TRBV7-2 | TGTGCCAGCAGCTTAGAGGTGCGGGGGCCGGGCGCAGATACGCAGTATTTT | CASSLEVRGPGADTQYF
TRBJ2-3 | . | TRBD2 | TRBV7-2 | TGTGCCAGCAGCTTATTAGCGGGGGGGGGCATGGATACGCAGTATTTT | CASSLLAGGGMDTQYF
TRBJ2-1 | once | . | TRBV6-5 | TGTGCCAGCTCGTTCAGGGGCAATGAGCAGTTCTTC | CASSFRGNEQFF
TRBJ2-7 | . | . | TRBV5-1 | TGCGCCAGCAGCTTGGCCGTAGCCTCCTACGAGCAGTACTTC | CASSLAVASYEQYF
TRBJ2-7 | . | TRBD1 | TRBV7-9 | TGTGCCGCAGGGGACAGCTCCTACGAGCAGTACTTC | CAAGDSSYEQYF
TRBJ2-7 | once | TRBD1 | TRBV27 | TGTGCCAGCAGTCATTCGGCCGGGACAGGACGCCCCGAGCAGTACTTC | CASSHSAGTGRPEQYF
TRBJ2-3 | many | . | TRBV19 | TGTGCCAGTAGTGCCGGACAGGGAGGGTCGCAGTATTTT | CASSAGQGGSQYF
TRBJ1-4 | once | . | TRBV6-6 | TGTGCCAGCAGTTACCCGGGAGGGGGTGAAAAACTGTTTTTT | CASSYPGGGEKLFF
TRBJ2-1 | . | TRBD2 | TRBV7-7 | TGTGCCAGCAACTTGGGAACTAGCGGGAGAAAGGGATGCTACAATGAGCAGTTCTTC | CASNLGTSGRKGCYNEQFF
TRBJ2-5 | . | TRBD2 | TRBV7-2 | TGTGCCAGCAGCCCACGGCGGGGGGTAAAGGAAGAGACCCAGTACTTC | CASSPRRGVKEETQYF